This TCR beta chain stems from a study of beta chain features in type 1 diabetes listed by TCRdb under 2018. Regarding the complete study: No differences in mean age, gender distribution, total cell number or subset yield were found between patients and healthy donors. Regulatory and stem cell-like memory subsets were isolated from only 8 patients and about eight healthy donors, whereas naive and central memory subsets came from all 28 donors. The study compared the TCRB repertoires of sorted circulating CD4+ T cell subsets in recently diagnosed type 1 diabetes patients with those in matched healthy donors. Across all samples, roughly 110,000,000 sorted cells were examined, and cell number per subset correlated strongly with RNA yield.

From a lookup of the germline V gene, CDR1 and CDR2 are MNHEY and SVGAGI. From V the trimming removes 6 bases and from J it removes 3 bases, while the gene matches leave 10 bases of the junction unaccounted for. There are 15 amino acids in the CDR3, from cysteine to phenylalanine inclusive. Only CDR3 DNA remains: 45 bases, in frame from the first base. A single peripheral blood draw of about 116 mL on average was collected from each donor into heparinised tubes. A BD FACSAria II was used to sort naive, central memory, regulatory and stem cell-like memory CD4+ T cells with a panel that included CD45RO, CCR7, CD25, CD127, CD95 and CD27. All sorted populations exceeded 95% purity. PBMCs were isolated right away by Lymphoprep density gradient centrifugation and were stained directly, without culture. Samples were stained and sorted in pairs, with one healthy donor and one patient per experiment, so that batch effects were minimized.

This clone has just a few counts. Its antigen is not yet known. The record has no base qualities; no much larger clone is one base away. The entire isolated RNA was reverse transcribed using the High Capacity cDNA Reverse Transcription Kit, and thus expressed TCRB transcripts were sequenced. Deep immunoSEQ sequencing was applied to naive, central memory and regulatory T cell samples, giving an average of around 3.8 million total reads per sample. Sorted cells were lysed in RLT buffer and RNA was extracted with DNase-treated RNeasy Micro or Mini kits, depending on cell number. Each cell subset was processed separately to prevent cross-contamination, with patient and healthy donor samples processed together. Using the immunoSEQ multiplex PCR, TCRB sequences were amplified from cDNA into 87-bp fragments spanning the CDR3 region. Sequencing of the amplicons was done on the Illumina HiSeq platform. Turning to the authors' computational methods: PCR bias was computationally corrected using synthetic template baselines, reads within Hamming distance 2 were collapsed, and singletons that could not be merged were discarded. By aligning reads against IMGT, V, D and J genes, CDR3 length, and insertions or deletions at six rearrangement sites were assigned. Within each subset, clonotype counts were normalized to sorted cell number, after which true diversity and Gini coefficients were computed with the tcR R package. Repertoire sharing was quantified using the overlap coefficient calculated on TCRB nucleotide sequences. TCRdb obtained this table from immuneACCESS and retained in-frame rearrangements with V and J assigned. These tables miss some clones; where compared with another copy, unresolved V genes account for less than half of the shortfall, and the remainder is unexplained. The V and J calls and clone size come from that table; D and trimming were worked out from the DNA. For this sample the table gives about 150,000 clones, of which roughly 8.1% were detected only once. The ten largest account for less than 0.85% of the sample.

What the work shows at the level of the full study, not this receptor alone: The naive, central memory and regulatory TCRB repertoires appeared to resemble one another more closely among patients than among healthy donors. Sequencing cDNA rather than genomic DNA could over-represent highly expressing activated cells, although activation and CD3 levels did not differ between groups. Type 1 diabetes patients showed a moderate but significant shortening of TCRB CDR3 length in all four CD4+ subsets. PCR may preferentially amplify shorter templates, but because patient and control samples were amplified and corrected together, any resulting skew would affect both groups equally. At VDJ recombination sites, type 1 diabetes patients had fewer insertions and more deleted nucleotides, which implies abnormalities in thymic rearrangement. Because small numbers of individuals were included in the HLA sub-analyses, any influence of HLA type on TCRB rearrangement was left unresolved.

The rearranged segments are TRBV6-5 and TRBJ2-5, with 7 central nucleotides matching TRBD2. The TCR originated in a man between 18 and 35 years old in good health. The sequenced sample consisted of central memory CD4+ T cells from blood. The sequenced DNA: TGTGCCAGCAGCTCGCTGGAGGGAGGGAAAGAGACCCAGTACTTC. Protein translation: CASSSLEGGKETQYF.